Reported below is one T cell receptor (beta chain). Its specificity is unknown. TCRdb's copy holds only in-frame clones and misses some; the assay was immunoSEQ multiplex PCR. The data contain about 600,000 clones, around 80% of them singletons. This sample stems from a study of shared clonotypes between healthy human individuals. Study-level results: Few donors limited the genetic and exposure-history diversity represented.

Every contributor of samples was a Caucasian grown-up residing in Nashville, Tennessee. This clonotype was obtained from a woman aged 40 to 50 in good health. Some clones in this sample may be carry-over from other donors' samples. Input material: PBMCs.

The CDR3 spells CASSLDWNEQFF. CDR3 sequence (DNA): TGTGCCAGCAGCTTGGACTGGAATGAGCAGTTCTTC. V usage is TRBV5-4 and J usage is TRBJ2-1, with D unclear. Per germline, CDR1 SGHNT and CDR2 YYREEE (reference sequence). V lost 0 bases and J 7 bases, leaving 5 bases between the germline ends. The CDR3 runs 12 residues.